The clone carrying this T cell receptor beta chain was seen a handful of times. Its antigen is currently unknown. This sample was included in a study of naive and memory T cell subsets. Cells stained for CD3, CD4, CD8, CD45RA, CD27 and viability were sorted into four CD45RA/CD27 subsets. The CDR3 has 13 amino acids. Trimming cost V 2 bases and J 0 bases, with 5 bases left between them. The germline gives CDR1 MNHEY, CDR2 SVGAGI. An equimolar mix of two oligonucleotides served as the beta constant-region primer for TRBC1 and TRBC2. Ligated cDNA was amplified by four rounds of PCR with nested alpha and beta constant-region primers and SP2. TCRdb reprocessed the UMI-ligation and nested PCR reads via MiXCR and lists one record per CDR3 protein. This repertoire shows more than 120,000 distinct CDR3 sequences, 15% to 25% found once; its top ten account for about 0.57%. Study outcomes and limitations: A few larger clonotypes appeared in naive repertoires, especially CD8, possibly memory cells re-expressing CD45RA. Clonotypes are single alpha or beta chains, not paired receptors. In naive cells, over 95% of TCR sequences were seen only once.

Material for sequencing was naive CD8+ T cells from blood. The rearrangement links TRBV6-5 to TRBJ2-7; D ambiguous. This receptor was taken from a human donor in good health. The DNA for the CDR3 is TGTGCCAGCAGTTACACAGCCTCCTACGAGCAGTACTTC. Protein sequence: CASSYTASYEQYF.